This entry concerns a single T cell receptor beta chain. As handled by the study authors: Estimated nucleated cell counts came from reference gene primer amplification. Generated by immunoSEQ multiplex PCR, the TCRdb table keeps only in-frame clones and is missing some. V and J calls and clone size are as listed in that table; D and trimming were resolved from the DNA. The sample has about 69,000 clones; 79% are singletons. Deletions cut 5 bases from V and 4 bases from J, with 17 bases between. The CDR3 totals 14 residues. Germline V gene data show CDR1 as GTSNPN and CDR2 as SVGIG (reference sequence). These data originate in a study of blood T cell repertoires in COVID-19. Study context: Samples representing acute and convalescent COVID-19 were sourced from the United States, Italy and Spain. T cells, B-cell-depleted T cells, or PBMCs provided the cDNA or gDNA that served as material.

The chain employs TRBV30 and TRBJ1-1, with a tentative D call TRBD1 (6 bases). The sequence was obtained from a human donor in a cohort sampled during active COVID-19. Sequenced input: peripheral blood. CDR3 nucleotides: TGTGCCTGGCTTGGTGGGGGCCGGGGCACTGAAGCTTTCTTT. It is translated as CAWLGGGRGTEAFF.